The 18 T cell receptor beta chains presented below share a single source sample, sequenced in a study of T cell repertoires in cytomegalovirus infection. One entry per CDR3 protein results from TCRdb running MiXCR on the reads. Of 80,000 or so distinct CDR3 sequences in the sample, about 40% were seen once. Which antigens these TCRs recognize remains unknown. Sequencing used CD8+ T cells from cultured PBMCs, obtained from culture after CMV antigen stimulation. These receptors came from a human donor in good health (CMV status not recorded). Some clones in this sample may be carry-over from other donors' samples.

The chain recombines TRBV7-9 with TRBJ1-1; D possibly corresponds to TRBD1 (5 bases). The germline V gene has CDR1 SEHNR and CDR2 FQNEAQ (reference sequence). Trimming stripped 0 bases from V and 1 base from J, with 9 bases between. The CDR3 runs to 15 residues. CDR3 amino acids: CASSLAPGGNTEAFF. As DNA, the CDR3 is TGTGCCAGCAGCTTAGCGCCGGGGGGGAACACTGAAGCTTTCTTT.

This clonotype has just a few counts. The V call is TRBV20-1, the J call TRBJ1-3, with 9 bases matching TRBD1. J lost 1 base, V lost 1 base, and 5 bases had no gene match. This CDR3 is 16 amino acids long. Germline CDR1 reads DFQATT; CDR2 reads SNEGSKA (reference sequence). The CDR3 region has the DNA TGCAGTGCTAGAGTGGGACAGGGTGCGTCTGGAAACACCATATATTTT. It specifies CSARVGQGASGNTIYF.

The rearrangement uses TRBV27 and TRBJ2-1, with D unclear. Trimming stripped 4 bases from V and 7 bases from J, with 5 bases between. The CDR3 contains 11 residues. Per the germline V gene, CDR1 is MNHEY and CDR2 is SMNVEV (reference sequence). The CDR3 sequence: CASSWGNEQFF. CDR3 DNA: TGTGCCAGCAGTTGGGGTAATGAGCAGTTCTTC.

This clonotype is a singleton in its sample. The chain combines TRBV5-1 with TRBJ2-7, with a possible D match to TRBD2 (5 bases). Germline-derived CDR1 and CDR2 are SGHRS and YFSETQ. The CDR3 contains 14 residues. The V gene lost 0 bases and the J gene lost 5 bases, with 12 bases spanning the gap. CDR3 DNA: TGCGCCAGCAGCTTGGAAGGATCCGGGGACGAGCAGTACTTC. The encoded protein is CASSLEGSGDEQYF.

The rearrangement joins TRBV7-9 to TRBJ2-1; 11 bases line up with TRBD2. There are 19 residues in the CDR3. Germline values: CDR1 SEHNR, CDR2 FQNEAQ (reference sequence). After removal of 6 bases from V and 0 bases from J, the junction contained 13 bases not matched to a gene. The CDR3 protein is CASRPPLAGVPGSYNEQFF. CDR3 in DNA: TGTGCCAGCAGGCCTCCACTAGCGGGGGTGCCAGGCTCCTACAATGAGCAGTTCTTC.

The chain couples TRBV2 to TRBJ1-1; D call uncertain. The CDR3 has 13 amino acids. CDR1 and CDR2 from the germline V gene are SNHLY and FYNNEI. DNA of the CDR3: TGTGTCACCGCACCAGGCAGGAACACTGAAGCTTTCTTT. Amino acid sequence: CVTAPGRNTEAFF.

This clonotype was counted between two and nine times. The CDR3 sequence: CASSIDRGVGQPQHF. The DNA of the CDR3 is TGTGCCAGCAGCATAGACAGGGGTGTGGGCCAGCCCCAGCATTTT. This sequence joins TRBV7-8 and TRBJ1-5; 8 bases match TRBD1. Trimming at V came to 5 bases and at J to 7 bases, leaving 10 bases not matched to a gene. This CDR3 contains 15 residues. Germline V lookup: CDR1 SGHVS, CDR2 FQNEAQ.

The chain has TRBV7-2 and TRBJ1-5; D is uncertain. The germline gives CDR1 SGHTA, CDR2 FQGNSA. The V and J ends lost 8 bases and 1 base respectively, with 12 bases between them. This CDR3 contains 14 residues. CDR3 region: CASRSVESNQPQHF. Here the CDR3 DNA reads TGTGCCAGCCGATCGGTGGAGAGCAATCAGCCCCAGCATTTT.

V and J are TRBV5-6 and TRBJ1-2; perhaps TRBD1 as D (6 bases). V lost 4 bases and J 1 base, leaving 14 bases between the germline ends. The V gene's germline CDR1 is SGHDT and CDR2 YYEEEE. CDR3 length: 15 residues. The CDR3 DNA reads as TGTGCCAGCAGCCGCGGGGGCTTACTTAACTATGGCTACACCTTC. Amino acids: CASSRGGLLNYGYTF. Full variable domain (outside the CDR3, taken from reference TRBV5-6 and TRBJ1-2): DAGVTQSPTHLIKTRGQQVTLRCSPKSGHDTVSWYQQALGQGPQFIFQYYEEEERQRGNFPDRFSGHQFPNYSSELNVNALLLGDSALYLCASSRGGLLNYGYTFGSGTRLTVV.

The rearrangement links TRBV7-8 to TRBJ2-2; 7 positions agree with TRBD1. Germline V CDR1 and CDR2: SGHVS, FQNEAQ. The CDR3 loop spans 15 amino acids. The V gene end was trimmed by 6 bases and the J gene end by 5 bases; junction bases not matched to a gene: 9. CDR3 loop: CASRPGTVWTGELFF. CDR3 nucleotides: TGTGCCAGCAGGCCCGGGACAGTTTGGACCGGGGAGCTGTTTTTT.

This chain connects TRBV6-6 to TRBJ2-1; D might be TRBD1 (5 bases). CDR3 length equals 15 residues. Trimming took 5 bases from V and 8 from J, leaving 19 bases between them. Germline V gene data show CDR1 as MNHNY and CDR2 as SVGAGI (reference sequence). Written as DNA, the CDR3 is TGTGCCAGCAGTGAGGTCAGGGTCTTCCCGTATGAGCAGTTCTTC. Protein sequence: CASSEVRVFPYEQFF.

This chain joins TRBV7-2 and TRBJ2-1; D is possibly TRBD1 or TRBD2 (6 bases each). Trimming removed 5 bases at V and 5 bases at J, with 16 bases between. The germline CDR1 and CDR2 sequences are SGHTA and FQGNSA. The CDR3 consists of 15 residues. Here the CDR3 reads CASSLGGRIDNEQFF. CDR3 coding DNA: TGTGCCAGCAGCCTGGGGGGCCGGATCGACAATGAGCAGTTCTTC.

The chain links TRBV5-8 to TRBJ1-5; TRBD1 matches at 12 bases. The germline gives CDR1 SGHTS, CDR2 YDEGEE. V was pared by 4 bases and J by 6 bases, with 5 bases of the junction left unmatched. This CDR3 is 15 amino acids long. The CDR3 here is CASSPGTGGGQPQHF. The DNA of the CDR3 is TGTGCCAGCAGCCCCGGGACAGGGGGCGGTCAGCCCCAGCATTTT.

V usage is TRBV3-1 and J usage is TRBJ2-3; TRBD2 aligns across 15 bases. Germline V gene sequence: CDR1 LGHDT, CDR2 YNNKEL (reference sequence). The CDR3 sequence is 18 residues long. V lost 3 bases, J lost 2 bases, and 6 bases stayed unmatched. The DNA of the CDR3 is TGTGCCAGCAGCCACGGGACTAGCGGGGGGTACCCCACAGATACGCAGTATTTT. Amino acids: CASSHGTSGGYPTDTQYF.

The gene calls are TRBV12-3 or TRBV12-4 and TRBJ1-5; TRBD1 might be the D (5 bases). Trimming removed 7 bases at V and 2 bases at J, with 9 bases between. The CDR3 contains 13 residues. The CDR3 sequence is CASKEGGNQPQHF. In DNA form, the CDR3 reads TGTGCCAGCAAGGAAGGGGGCAATCAGCCCCAGCATTTT.

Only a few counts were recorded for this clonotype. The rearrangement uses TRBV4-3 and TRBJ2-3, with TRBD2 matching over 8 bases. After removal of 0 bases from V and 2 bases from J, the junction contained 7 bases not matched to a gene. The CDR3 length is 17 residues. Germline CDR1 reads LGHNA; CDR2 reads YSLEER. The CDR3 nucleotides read TGCGCCAGCAGCCAAGAGGCCAGCGGGGGCCCCACAGATACGCAGTATTTT. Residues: CASSQEASGGPTDTQYF.

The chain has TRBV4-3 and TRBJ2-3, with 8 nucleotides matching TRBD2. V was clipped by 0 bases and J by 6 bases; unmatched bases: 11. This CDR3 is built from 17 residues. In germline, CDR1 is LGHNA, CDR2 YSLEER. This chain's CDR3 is CASSQEIWGLDADTQYF. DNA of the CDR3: TGCGCCAGCAGCCAAGAAATTTGGGGACTAGATGCCGATACGCAGTATTTT.

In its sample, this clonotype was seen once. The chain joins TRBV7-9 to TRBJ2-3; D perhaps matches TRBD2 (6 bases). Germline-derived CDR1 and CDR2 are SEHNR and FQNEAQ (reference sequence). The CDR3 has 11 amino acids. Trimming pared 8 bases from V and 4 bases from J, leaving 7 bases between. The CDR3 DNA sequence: TGTGCCAGCGGCGGGGCAGATACGCAGTATTTT. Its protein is CASGGADTQYF.